These 15 T cell receptor beta chains were all obtained from the same sample, sequenced in a study of radiotherapy plus CTLA-4 blockade in lung cancer. Profiling relied on immunoSEQ multiplex PCR, and the TCRdb table lists in-frame clones only, not all of them. The sample records 25,000 to 35,000 clones, around 80% being singletons. This material consisted of peripheral blood, taken from a patient treated with radiotherapy plus ipilimumab. These receptors came from a human donor with non-small cell lung cancer that progressed on radiotherapy plus ipilimumab.

A single count supports this clone. CDR3 sequence (DNA): TGTGCCAGCAGCGGGACTAGCGGGAGCTACGAGCAGTACTTC. This encodes CASSGTSGSYEQYF. The chain couples TRBV9 to TRBJ2-7; TRBD2 aligns across 13 bases. CDR1 and CDR2 (germline): SGDLS, YYNGEE. With V trimmed by 3 bases and J by 3 bases, 0 bases remained unmatched. The CDR3 sequence is 14 residues long.

This chain joins TRBV2 and TRBJ2-7, with D possibly TRBD1 on 6 matching bases. The length of the CDR3 is 12 residues. Germline V gene data show CDR1 as SNHLY and CDR2 as FYNNEI. V was shortened by 2 bases and J by 7 bases, with 9 bases between the two germline ends. The CDR3 spells CASSEWGQEQYF. The CDR3 DNA follows: TGTGCCAGCAGTGAATGGGGGCAAGAGCAGTACTTC. The full variable domain, with the rest looked up from reference TRBV2 and TRBJ2-7, is EPEVTQTPSHQVTQMGQEVILRCVPISNHLYFYWYRQILGQKVEFLVSFYNNEISEKSEIFDDQFSVERPDGSNFTLKIRSTKLEDSAMYFCASSEWGQEQYFGPGTRLTVT.

The rearrangement joins TRBV6-5 to TRBJ2-1; the D gene is possibly TRBD2 (6 bases). The V end was cut by 5 bases, the J end by 7 bases, with 15 bases between. CDR3 length equals 14 residues. CDR1 is MNHEY and CDR2 is SVGAGI in the germline V gene. Here the CDR3 DNA reads TGTGCCAGCAGTCCAGGCGGGGACGTGAATGAGCAGTTCTTC. Translated: CASSPGGDVNEQFF.

The chain is built from TRBV9 and TRBJ2-7, with 8 bases fitting TRBD2. Trimming removed 4 bases from V and 6 bases from J; junction bases left unmatched: 6. Germline values: CDR1 SGDLS, CDR2 YYNGEE. The CDR3 runs to 13 residues. The CDR3 DNA sequence: TGTGCCAGCAGCCCCCACCGGGGGGGCGAGCAGTACTTC. This codes for CASSPHRGGEQYF. The entire variable domain, with the rest obtained from reference TRBV9 and TRBJ2-7, is as follows: DSGVTQTPKHLITATGQRVTLRCSPRSGDLSVYWYQQSLDQGLQFLIQYYNGEERAKGNILERFSAQQFPDLHSELNLSSLELGDSALYFCASSPHRGGEQYFGPGTRLTVT.

This chain uses TRBV7-6 with TRBJ1-3; no reliable D call. This CDR3 comprises 16 residues. The V end was cut by 1 base, the J end by 0 bases, with 10 bases between. Germline V gene lookup returns CDR1 SGHVS and CDR2 FNYEAQ. The CDR3 sequence: CASSLEQRYSGNTIYF. The CDR3 coding sequence is TGTGCCAGCAGCTTAGAACAGCGGTACTCTGGAAACACCATATATTTT.

The rearrangement links TRBV11-2 to TRBJ2-7; 8 positions agree with TRBD1. J gave up 6 bases and V 5 bases, and 6 bases lay outside the gene matches. CDR1 and CDR2 (germline): SGHAT, FQNNGV. The CDR3 is 13 amino acids. The DNA for the CDR3 is TGTGCCAGCAGCCCGGACAGGGCAGCCGAGCAGTACTTC. It codes for CASSPDRAAEQYF.

The chain uses TRBV28 and TRBJ2-7; D perhaps matches TRBD1 (6 bases). Trimming shortened V by 8 bases and J by 2 bases, and 16 bases separated the two germline ends. This CDR3 has 14 residues. Per the germline V gene, CDR1 is MDHEN and CDR2 is SYDVKM. CDR3 nucleotides: TGTGCCAGCCTCCCCCGGGACATTCCCTACGAGCAGTACTTC. Its protein product is CASLPRDIPYEQYF. The full variable domain, its missing parts supplied by reference TRBV28 and TRBJ2-7, is DVKVTQSSRYLVKRTGEKVFLECVQDMDHENMFWYRQDPGLGLRLIYFSYDVKMKEKGDIPEGYSVSREKKERFSLILESASTNQTSMYLCASLPRDIPYEQYFGPGTRLTVT.

This clone has a single count. The chain employs TRBV5-6 and TRBJ1-1; the match to TRBD1 covers 7 bases. This CDR3 is built from 14 residues. Trimming cost V 4 bases and J 1 base; bases outside gene matches: 4. Looked up from germline, CDR1 is SGHDT and CDR2 is YYEEEE. This CDR3 is CASSQGTANTEAFF. CDR3 nucleotide sequence: TGTGCCAGCAGCCAGGGGACAGCGAACACTGAAGCTTTCTTT.

The gene calls are TRBV28 and TRBJ2-7, with D perhaps matching TRBD1 or TRBD2 (5 bases each). The germline CDR1 and CDR2 sequences are MDHEN and SYDVKM. The V end was cut by 6 bases, the J end by 3 bases, with 15 bases between. The CDR3 has 14 amino acids. This CDR3 reads CASRLTGTHYEQYF. The CDR3 nucleotides are TGTGCCAGCAGACTGACGGGGACCCACTACGAGCAGTACTTC.

The rearrangement uses TRBV9 and TRBJ1-2; tentatively, D is TRBD1 (6 bases). The CDR3 has 15 amino acids. Germline CDR1 is SGDLS and CDR2 is YYNGEE. The V and J ends lost 0 bases and 8 bases respectively, with 17 bases between them. The CDR3 DNA sequence: TGTGCCAGCAGCGTAGCCCCCGGGGGGCGGGTAGGCTACACCTTC. Amino acid sequence: CASSVAPGGRVGYTF. The full variable domain, completed using reference TRBV9 and TRBJ1-2, is DSGVTQTPKHLITATGQRVTLRCSPRSGDLSVYWYQQSLDQGLQFLIQYYNGEERAKGNILERFSAQQFPDLHSELNLSSLELGDSALYFCASSVAPGGRVGYTFGSGTRLTVV.

The V and J genes are TRBV7-8 and TRBJ1-5; TRBD1 agrees at 8 bases. Germline lookup yields CDR1 SGHVS and CDR2 FQNEAQ. The junction had 3 bases not matched to a gene; V was cut back by 0 bases and J by 2 bases. The CDR3 is 16 amino acids. CDR3 coding DNA: TGTGCCAGCAGCTTAGCCAGGGGGCTTGGCAATCAGCCCCAGCATTTT. Protein: CASSLARGLGNQPQHF.

The V and J genes are TRBV5-1 and TRBJ2-7, with D perhaps TRBD1 or TRBD2 (6 bases each). This CDR3 is 14 amino acids long. The germline V gene encodes CDR1 SGHRS and CDR2 YFSETQ. Between the trimmed V and J ends, which lost 2 bases and 5 bases, there was a span of 14 bases. The CDR3 DNA sequence: TGCGCCAGCAGCTTCGGGGGCTCAGGTAACGAGCAGTACTTC. Encoded protein: CASSFGGSGNEQYF.

This clone has a single count. The chain joins TRBV5-6 to TRBJ2-1, with D possibly being TRBD2 (5 bases). Trimming took 4 bases from V and 1 from J, leaving 12 bases between them. Germline-derived CDR1 and CDR2 are SGHDT and YYEEEE. The CDR3 sequence is 15 residues long. The CDR3 DNA follows: TGTGCCAGCAGCCCTGGACTGGGATCCTACAATGAGCAGTTCTTC. It translates to CASSPGLGSYNEQFF.

This clone was seen a handful of times. The chain joins TRBV21-1 to TRBJ2-1; the D call of TRBD2 is as the table states it, not checked on the DNA. TRBV21-1 is an annotated pseudogene. The CDR3 has 11 amino acids. The CDR3 loop reads CASSKRGEQFF. The CDR3, as DNA: TGTGCCAGCAGCAAGCGGGGGGAGCAGTTCTTC.

J is TRBJ2-7 and V is TRBV5-1; TRBD1 might be the D (5 bases). Trimming pared 1 base from V and 2 bases from J, leaving 10 bases between. The length of the CDR3 is 14 residues. Germline CDR1 and CDR2: SGHRS and YFSETQ. The CDR3 sequence: CASSLSPGTYEQYF. The CDR3 nucleotides are TGCGCCAGCAGCTTGAGTCCAGGGACCTACGAGCAGTACTTC. The whole variable domain, filled in from reference TRBV5-1 and TRBJ2-7, reads KAGVTQTPRYLIKTRGQQVTLSCSPISGHRSVSWYQQTPGQGLQFLFEYFSETQRNKGNFPGRFSGRQFSNSRSEMNVSTLELGDSALYLCASSLSPGTYEQYFGPGTRLTVT.